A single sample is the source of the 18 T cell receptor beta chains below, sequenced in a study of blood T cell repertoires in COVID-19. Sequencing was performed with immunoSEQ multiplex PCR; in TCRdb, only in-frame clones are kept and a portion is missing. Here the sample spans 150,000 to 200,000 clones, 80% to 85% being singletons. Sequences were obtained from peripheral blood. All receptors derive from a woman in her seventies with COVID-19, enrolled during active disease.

The CDR3 sequence is CAISVGGRYGYTF. In DNA, the CDR3 is TGTGCCATCAGTGTGGGGGGGAGGTATGGCTACACCTTC. This chain uses TRBV10-3 with TRBJ1-2, with a weak D call TRBD1 (5 bases). CDR1 and CDR2 from the germline V gene are ENHRY and SYGVKD. The CDR3 is 13 residues long. V was pared by 4 bases and J by 5 bases, with 11 bases between.

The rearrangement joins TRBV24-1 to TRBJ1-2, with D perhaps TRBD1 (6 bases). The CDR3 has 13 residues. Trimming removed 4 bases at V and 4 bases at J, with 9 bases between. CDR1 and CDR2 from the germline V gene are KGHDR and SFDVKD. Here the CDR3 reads CATSDPGVYGYTF. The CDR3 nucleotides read TGTGCCACCAGTGACCCAGGGGTCTATGGCTACACCTTC.

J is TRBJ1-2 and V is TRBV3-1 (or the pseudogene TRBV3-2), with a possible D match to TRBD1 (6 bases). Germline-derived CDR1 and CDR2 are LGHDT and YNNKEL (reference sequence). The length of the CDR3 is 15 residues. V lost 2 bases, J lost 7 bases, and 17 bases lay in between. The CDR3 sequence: CASSQQTGPGGGYTF. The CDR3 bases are TGTGCCAGCAGCCAACAAACAGGGCCGGGGGGTGGCTACACCTTC.

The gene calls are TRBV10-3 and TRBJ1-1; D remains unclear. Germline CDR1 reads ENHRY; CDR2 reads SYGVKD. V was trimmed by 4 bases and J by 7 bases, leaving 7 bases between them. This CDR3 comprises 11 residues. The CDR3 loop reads CAISAEGEAFF. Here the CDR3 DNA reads TGTGCCATCAGTGCAGAGGGTGAAGCTTTCTTT.

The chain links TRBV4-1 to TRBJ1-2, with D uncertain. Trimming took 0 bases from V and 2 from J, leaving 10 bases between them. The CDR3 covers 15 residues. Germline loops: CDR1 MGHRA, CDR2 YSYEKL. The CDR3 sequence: CASSQERTRNYGYTF. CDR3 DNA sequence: TGCGCCAGCAGCCAAGAACGAACCAGGAACTATGGCTACACCTTC.

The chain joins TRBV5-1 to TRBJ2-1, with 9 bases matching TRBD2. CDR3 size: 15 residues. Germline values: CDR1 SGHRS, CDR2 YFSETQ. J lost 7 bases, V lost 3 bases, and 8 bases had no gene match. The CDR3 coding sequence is TGCGCCAGCAGCTGGGGCGGGAGGGGTTTAAATGAGCAGTTCTTC. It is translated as CASSWGGRGLNEQFF.

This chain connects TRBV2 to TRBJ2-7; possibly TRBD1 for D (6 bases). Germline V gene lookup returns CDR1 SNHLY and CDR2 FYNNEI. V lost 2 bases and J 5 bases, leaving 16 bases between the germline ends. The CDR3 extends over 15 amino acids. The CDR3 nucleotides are TGTGCCAGCAGTGAACCGAGGGGGATAGTCCACGAGCAGTACGTC. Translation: CASSEPRGIVHEQYV.

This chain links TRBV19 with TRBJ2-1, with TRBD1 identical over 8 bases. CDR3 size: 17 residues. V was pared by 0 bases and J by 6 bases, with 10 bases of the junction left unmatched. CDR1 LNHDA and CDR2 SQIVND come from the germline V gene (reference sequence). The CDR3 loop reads CASSIDDRQGRGNEQFF. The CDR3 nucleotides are TGTGCCAGTAGTATAGACGATCGACAGGGGAGAGGCAATGAGCAGTTCTTC.

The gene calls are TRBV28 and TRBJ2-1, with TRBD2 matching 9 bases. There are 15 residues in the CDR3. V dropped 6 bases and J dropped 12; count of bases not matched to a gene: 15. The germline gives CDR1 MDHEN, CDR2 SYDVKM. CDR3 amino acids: CASSPSGRSSMGQFF. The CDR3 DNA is TGTGCCAGCAGCCCCAGCGGGAGGTCTTCAATGGGGCAGTTCTTC.

The CDR3 spells CATSRVTSSTDTQYF. The CDR3 nucleotides are TGTGCCACCAGCAGAGTTACTAGTAGCACAGATACGCAGTATTTT. The chain combines TRBV15 with TRBJ2-3; D is perhaps TRBD2 (5 bases). The CDR3 length is 15 residues. Germline V gives CDR1 LNHNV, CDR2 YYDKDF (reference sequence). V was trimmed by 1 base and J by 0 bases, leaving 8 bases between them.

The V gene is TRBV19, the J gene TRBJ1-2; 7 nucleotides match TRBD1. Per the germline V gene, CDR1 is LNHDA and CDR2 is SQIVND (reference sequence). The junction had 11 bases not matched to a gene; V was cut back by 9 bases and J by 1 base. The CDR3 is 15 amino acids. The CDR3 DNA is TGTGCCAGCCGCCCCTCTGGACAGGATAACTATGGCTACACCTTC. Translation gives CASRPSGQDNYGYTF.

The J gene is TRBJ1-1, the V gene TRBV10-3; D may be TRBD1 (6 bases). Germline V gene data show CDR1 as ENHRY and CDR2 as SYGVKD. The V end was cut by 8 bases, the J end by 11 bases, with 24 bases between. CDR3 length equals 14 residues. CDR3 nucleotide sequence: TGTGCCATCGCCACCCCCTCAGAAGGGGGTAAGGCTTTCTTT. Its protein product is CAIATPSEGGKAFF.

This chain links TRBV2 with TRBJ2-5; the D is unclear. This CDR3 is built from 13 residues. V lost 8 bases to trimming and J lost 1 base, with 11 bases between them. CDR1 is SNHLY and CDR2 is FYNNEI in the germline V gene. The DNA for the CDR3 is TGTGCCAGCCTCTCAGATTTCCAAGAGACCCAGTACTTC. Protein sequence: CASLSDFQETQYF.

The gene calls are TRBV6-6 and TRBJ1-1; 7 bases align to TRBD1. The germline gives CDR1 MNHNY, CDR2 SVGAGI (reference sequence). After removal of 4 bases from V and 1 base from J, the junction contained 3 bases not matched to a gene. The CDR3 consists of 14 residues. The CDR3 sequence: CASSSTGPNTEAFF. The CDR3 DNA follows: TGTGCCAGCAGTTCGACAGGGCCGAACACTGAAGCTTTCTTT.

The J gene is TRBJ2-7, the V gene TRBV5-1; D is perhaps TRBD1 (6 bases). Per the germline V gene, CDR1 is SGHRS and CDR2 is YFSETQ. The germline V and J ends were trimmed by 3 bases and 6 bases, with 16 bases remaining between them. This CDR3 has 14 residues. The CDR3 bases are TGCGCCAGCAGCTCCGGATCAGGGGACACCGAGCAGTACTTC. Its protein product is CASSSGSGDTEQYF.

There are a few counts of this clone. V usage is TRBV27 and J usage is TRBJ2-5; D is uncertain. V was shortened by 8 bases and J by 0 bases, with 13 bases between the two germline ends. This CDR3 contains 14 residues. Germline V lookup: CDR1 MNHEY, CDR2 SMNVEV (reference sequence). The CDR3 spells CASAPTTYQETQYF. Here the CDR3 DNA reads TGTGCCAGCGCCCCCACTACCTACCAAGAGACCCAGTACTTC.

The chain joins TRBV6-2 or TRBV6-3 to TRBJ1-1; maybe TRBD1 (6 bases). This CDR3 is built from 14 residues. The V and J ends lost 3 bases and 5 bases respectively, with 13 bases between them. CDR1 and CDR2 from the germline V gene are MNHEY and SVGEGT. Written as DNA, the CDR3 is TGTGCCAGCAGTTATGCAGGGGTATTTACTGAAGCTTTCTTT. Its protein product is CASSYAGVFTEAFF.

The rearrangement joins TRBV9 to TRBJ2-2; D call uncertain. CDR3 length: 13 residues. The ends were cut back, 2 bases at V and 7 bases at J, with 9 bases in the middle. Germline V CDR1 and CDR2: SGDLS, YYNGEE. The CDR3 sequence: CASSVLGDGELFF. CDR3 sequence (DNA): TGTGCCAGCAGCGTTTTAGGAGACGGGGAGCTGTTTTTT.